This T cell receptor beta chain was recorded in a study of shared clonotypes between healthy human individuals. Points on this clone: Its antigen is unknown.

Terminally differentiated effector memory CD45RA+ cells were left out of the naive CD8 fraction, which was CD45RO-negative and positively selected for CCR7. Within Nashville, Tennessee resided all donors, each a Caucasian adult. General study points: The low donor count limited represented genetic and exposure-history diversity. Larger estimated richness was generally seen in naive subsets than in memory subsets. The generation probabilities recorded for non-shared clonotypes fell below those of clonotypes shared by all four donors.

TCRdb's table, derived via immunoSEQ multiplex PCR, lists solely in-frame clones and lacks some. The table shows about 2.2 million clones, with just over 90% occurring only once. The sequence came from a man aged 18 to 35 in good health. Some clones in this sample may be carry-over from other donors' samples. Input material: naive CD8+ T cells from PBMCs.

Here the CDR3 DNA reads TGTGCCAGCAGCTCAATAGCCATAGCCGCCGGGGAGCTGTTTTTT. Protein product: CASSSIAIAAGELFF. This sequence joins TRBV7-9 and TRBJ2-2; no firm D call. This CDR3 is built from 15 residues. Germline CDR1 SEHNR, CDR2 FQNEAQ (reference sequence). V gave up 4 bases and J gave up 6 bases, with 15 bases separating them.